This TCR beta chain is from a study of cytotoxic CD8 clonotypes in ibrutinib-treated CLL. The protocol was immunoSEQ multiplex PCR, while the TCRdb copy is restricted to in-frame clones and leaves out a portion. Seen here are some 140,000 clones, 80% to 95% observed once, and the top ten hold about a tenth. The V gene end was trimmed by 4 bases and the J gene end by 3 bases; junction bases not matched to a gene: 2. The CDR3 is 15 residues long. The germline V gene encodes CDR1 SQVTM and CDR2 ANQGSEA. This TCR was recovered from a human donor with chronic lymphocytic leukemia. Sequences were derived from PBMCs, sampled after 12 months of ibrutinib treatment. The chain employs TRBV29-1 and TRBJ2-3, with TRBD2 identical over 15 bases. DNA for the CDR3: TGCAGCGTTGCGGGACTAGCGGGAGGTACAGATACGCAGTATTTT. It codes for CSVAGLAGGTDTQYF.